Below are 25 T cell receptor beta chains sequenced from a single sample in a study of OX40 agonist ivuxolimab in advanced cancers. TCRdb's table, derived via immunoSEQ multiplex PCR, lists solely in-frame clones and lacks some. The sample records 50,000 to 65,000 clones, around 90% being singletons. Source: CD4+ or CD8+ T cells sorted from blood, taken in a trial of the OX40 agonist ivuxolimab. These receptors were collected from an adult with an advanced solid tumor such as melanoma, head and neck, liver or kidney cancer.

The chain joins TRBV5-6 to TRBJ1-1; D might be TRBD1 (6 bases). The germline gives CDR1 SGHDT, CDR2 YYEEEE. Trimming cost V 7 bases and J 8 bases, with 15 bases left between them. The CDR3 has 12 residues. CDR3 DNA sequence: TGTGCCAGCCTCGGGACCGGGACAGAAGCTTTCTTT. Its translation: CASLGTGTEAFF. The variable domain in full, with the rest retrieved from reference TRBV5-6 and TRBJ1-1, is DAGVTQSPTHLIKTRGQQVTLRCSPKSGHDTVSWYQQALGQGPQFIFQYYEEEERQRGNFPDRFSGHQFPNYSSELNVNALLLGDSALYLCASLGTGTEAFFGQGTRLTVV.

This chain uses TRBV4-2 with TRBJ2-7; D may be TRBD1 or TRBD2 (5 bases each). CDR1 and CDR2 (germline): LGHNA, YNFKEQ. Trimming stripped 3 bases from V and 2 bases from J, with 14 bases between. The CDR3 is made up of 15 amino acids. The CDR3 protein is CASSQTGTAAYEQYF. For the CDR3, the DNA is TGTGCCAGCAGCCAGACCGGGACGGCCGCCTACGAGCAGTACTTC.

This clone is a singleton in its sample. This rearrangement joins TRBV9 to TRBJ2-1; 8 bases are shared with TRBD2. The V segment lost 3 bases and the J segment 4 bases; nucleotides outside the gene matches: 6. The CDR3 sequence is 15 residues long. CDR1 and CDR2 from the germline V gene are SGDLS and YYNGEE. CDR3 sequence (DNA): TGTGCCAGCAGCGCCGCTAGCGGGTATTACAATGAGCAGTTCTTC. The encoded protein is CASSAASGYYNEQFF.

This chain links TRBV28 with TRBJ2-7, with 9 bases aligning to TRBD1. The V gene's germline CDR1 is MDHEN and CDR2 SYDVKM. The CDR3 runs to 13 residues. Losses at the gene ends were 8 bases for V and 2 bases for J; bases not matched to a gene: 4. In nucleotides, the CDR3 is TGTGCCAGCCAAGGGACAGGGACCTACGAGCAGTACTTC. Its translation is CASQGTGTYEQYF.

The rearrangement uses TRBV21-1 and TRBJ1-5. TRBV21-1 is termed a pseudogene. This CDR3 region has 12 residues. CDR3 in amino acids: CASSKDKGRKHF. The CDR3 DNA sequence: TGTGCCAGCAGCAAGGATAAGGGAAGAAAGCATTTT.

The V and J genes are TRBV11-2 and TRBJ2-7, with 8 bases fitting TRBD2. V gave up 5 bases and J gave up 12 bases; unmatched junction bases: 15. The CDR3 totals 14 residues. Germline CDR1 SGHAT, CDR2 FQNNGV. CDR3 sequence (DNA): TGTGCCAGCAGCGATCCGGGACTAGTGGGAAGAGGGTACTTC. Amino acids: CASSDPGLVGRGYF.

This clone showed up just once. This chain uses TRBV2 with TRBJ1-1; 9 bases match TRBD1. The CDR3 is made up of 15 amino acids. Germline lookup yields CDR1 SNHLY and CDR2 FYNNEI. Trimming removed 5 bases from V and 6 bases from J; junction bases left unmatched: 10. CDR3 loop: CASSPFGQGRPEAFF. DNA of the CDR3: TGTGCCAGCAGTCCTTTCGGACAGGGGCGGCCTGAAGCTTTCTTT.

The chain combines TRBV27 with TRBJ2-6; D is perhaps TRBD2 (6 bases). V shed 5 bases and J shed 0 bases, with 8 bases lying between them. There are 15 residues in the CDR3. Germline V gene data show CDR1 as MNHEY and CDR2 as SMNVEV (reference sequence). CDR3 DNA sequence: TGTGCCAGCAGTCCGCGGGACTCTGGGGCCAACGTCCTGACTTTC. This translates into CASSPRDSGANVLTF. Combining the CDR3 with reference TRBV27 and TRBJ2-6 gives the whole variable domain EAQVTQNPRYLITVTGKKLTVTCSQNMNHEYMSWYRQDPGLGLRQIYYSMNVEVTDKGDVPEGYKVSRKEKRNFPLILESPSPNQTSLYFCASSPRDSGANVLTFGAGSRLTVL.

Turning to this clone: One junction end disagrees with the germline gene, perhaps due to a read error. CDR3 bases: TGTGCCGCCAGCAGAGATCTCCCAGGCTCGCGGCCCTGGGAGACCCAGTACTTC. Translation gives CAASRDLPGSRPWETQYF. J is TRBJ2-5 and V is TRBV15; no definite D call. The CDR3 spans 18 residues. From germline, CDR1 is LNHNV and CDR2 YYDKDF (reference sequence).

This clone was seen only once. V and J are TRBV7-2 and TRBJ2-3, with 7 bases that match TRBD1. Germline V gene lookup returns CDR1 SGHTA and CDR2 FQGNSA. J lost 10 bases, V lost 3 bases, and 4 bases had no gene match. The CDR3 has 12 amino acids. The CDR3 spells CASSLWDRSQYF. The CDR3 nucleotides read TGTGCCAGCAGCTTGTGGGACAGATCGCAGTATTTT.

This chain joins TRBV5-4 and TRBJ2-2, with 7 bases aligning to TRBD1. The CDR3 totals 13 residues. The ends lost 5 bases at V and 4 bases at J; junction bases unmatched: 2. The germline V gene has CDR1 SGHNT and CDR2 YYREEE (reference sequence). The CDR3 region is CASRTGRTGELFF. The CDR3 nucleotides read TGTGCCAGCAGGACAGGGCGCACCGGGGAGCTGTTTTTT. Full variable domain (missing parts from reference TRBV5-4 and TRBJ2-2): ETGVTQSPTHLIKTRGQQVTLRCSSQSGHNTVSWYQQALGQGPQFIFQYYREEENGRGNFPPRFSGLQFPNYSSELNVNALELDDSALYLCASRTGRTGELFFGEGSRLTVL.

V and J are TRBV7-6 and TRBJ2-1; D remains ambiguous. The CDR3 extends over 13 amino acids. V lost 0 bases and J lost 3, with 3 bases in between. The germline gives CDR1 SGHVS, CDR2 FNYEAQ. CDR3 in amino acids: CASSLASYNEQFF. As DNA, the CDR3 is TGTGCCAGCAGCTTAGCGAGCTACAATGAGCAGTTCTTC.

A single count supports this clone. The CDR3 DNA reads as TGTGCCAGCAGCCCCGACGGGGGCTCACCCCTCCACTTT. This encodes CASSPDGGSPLHF. The J gene is TRBJ1-6, the V gene TRBV7-9, with D possibly being TRBD1 (6 bases). CDR3 length equals 13 residues. Germline V CDR1 and CDR2: SEHNR, FQNEAQ (reference sequence). V lost 5 bases and J lost 10, with 12 bases in between.

The genes are TRBV5-8 and TRBJ2-7; D is unresolved. This CDR3 has 13 amino acids. V was shortened by 1 base and J by 2 bases, with 7 bases between the two germline ends. Germline assignment: CDR1 SGHTS and CDR2 YDEGEE. In DNA, the CDR3 is TGTGCCAGCAGCTTGTACGTAGCCTACGAGCAGTACTTC. Encoded protein: CASSLYVAYEQYF. The full variable domain, with the rest looked up from reference TRBV5-8 and TRBJ2-7, is EAGVTQSPTHLIKTRGQQATLRCSPISGHTSVYWYQQALGLGLQFLLWYDEGEERNRGNFPPRFSGRQFPNYSSELNVNALELEDSALYLCASSLYVAYEQYFGPGTRLTVT.

The table lists this clone with a count of one. The V and J genes are TRBV5-1 and TRBJ2-7; 8 bases fit TRBD1. Germline V lookup: CDR1 SGHRS, CDR2 YFSETQ. There are 15 residues in the CDR3. After removal of 0 bases from V and 0 bases from J, the junction contained 2 bases not matched to a gene. The CDR3 here is CASSLGQGASYEQYF. Written as DNA, the CDR3 is TGCGCCAGCAGCTTGGGTCAGGGGGCCTCCTACGAGCAGTACTTC.

This clone was observed a single time. The chain carries TRBV27 and TRBJ2-7; 8 bases agree with TRBD1. The CDR3 is 14 residues long. V lost 6 bases, J lost 4 bases, and 8 bases stayed unmatched. Germline CDR1 and CDR2: MNHEY and SMNVEV (reference sequence). CDR3 coding DNA: TGTGCCAGCAGATTACGACAGGGGAGGTACGAGCAGTACTTC. Its translation is CASRLRQGRYEQYF.

The rearrangement uses TRBV6-1 and TRBJ2-7, with D maybe TRBD2 (7 bases). This CDR3 comprises 14 residues. In germline, CDR1 is MNHNS, CDR2 SASEGT. V was cut by 5 bases and J by 2 bases, with 13 bases left in between. The CDR3 nucleotides read TGTGCCAGCAGTCTTCGAGGGGGGGCCTACGAGCAGTACTTC. This codes for CASSLRGGAYEQYF.

In this sample, this clone turned up once. The J gene is TRBJ2-3, the V gene TRBV6-4; 7 bases fit TRBD2. V gave up 2 bases and J gave up 6 bases; unmatched junction bases: 8. The CDR3 contains 15 residues. CDR1 and CDR2 from the germline V gene are MRHNA and SNTAGT. As DNA, the CDR3 is TGTGCCAGCAGTGACAAGGGAGGGACCTGGGATACGCAGTATTTT. Translated: CASSDKGGTWDTQYF.

This clone has a single count. This sequence joins TRBV28 and TRBJ2-7; 7 positions agree with TRBD1. The CDR3 consists of 14 residues. Looked up from germline, CDR1 is MDHEN and CDR2 is SYDVKM. The J segment lost 0 bases and the V segment lost 3 bases, leaving 2 bases of the junction unmatched. The DNA for the CDR3 is TGTGCCAGCAGTTTGGCAGGGGGCTCCTACGAGCAGTACTTC. Amino acids: CASSLAGGSYEQYF.

The J gene is TRBJ1-1, the V gene TRBV7-2; D gene uncertain. V was trimmed by 7 bases and J by 1 base, leaving 10 bases between them. CDR1 and CDR2 from the germline V gene are SGHTA and FQGNSA. CDR3 length equals 13 residues. As DNA, the CDR3 is TGTGCCAGCAACGCTTATCCGAACACTGAAGCTTTCTTT. Encoded protein: CASNAYPNTEAFF.

This chain links TRBV19 with TRBJ2-7, with D uncertain. Looked up from germline, CDR1 is LNHDA and CDR2 is SQIVND (reference sequence). The CDR3 is made up of 14 amino acids. V lost 5 bases to trimming and J lost 0 bases, with 11 bases between them. DNA of the CDR3: TGTGCCAGTAGTTACGGGCCGGCCTCCTACGAGCAGTACTTC. It codes for CASSYGPASYEQYF.

V and J are TRBV10-1 and TRBJ2-3; 9 bases map to TRBD2. This CDR3 is built from 15 residues. Trimming took 0 bases from V and 5 from J; bases not matched to a gene: 3. In germline, CDR1 is WNHNN, CDR2 SYGVQD (reference sequence). The DNA for the CDR3 is TGCGCCAGCAGTGAGTCGAAACTAGCGGGAGATACGCAGTATTTT. This encodes CASSESKLAGDTQYF.

The CDR3 sequence: CASSVGRNTDTQYF. For the CDR3, the DNA is TGTGCCAGCAGCGTGGGTAGAAACACAGATACGCAGTATTTT. The rearrangement links TRBV9 to TRBJ2-3; D is unclear. Germline CDR1 is SGDLS and CDR2 is YYNGEE. Trimming took 2 bases from V and 2 from J, leaving 9 bases between them. The CDR3 extends over 14 amino acids.

The V gene is TRBV27, the J gene TRBJ2-5; TRBD2 aligns across 7 bases. Germline lookup yields CDR1 MNHEY and CDR2 SMNVEV (reference sequence). This CDR3 is built from 15 residues. J gave up 2 bases and V 6 bases, and 9 bases lay outside the gene matches. The CDR3 is CASSSSGIGQETQYF. CDR3 sequence (DNA): TGTGCCAGCAGCTCAAGCGGGATAGGGCAAGAGACCCAGTACTTC.

The chain joins TRBV28 to TRBJ1-2; D is possibly TRBD1 (5 bases). The CDR3 loop spans 14 amino acids. V was clipped by 5 bases and J by 4 bases, with 14 bases between them. From germline, CDR1 is MDHEN and CDR2 SYDVKM. This CDR3 is CASSRGRDFYGYTF. The CDR3, as DNA: TGTGCCAGCAGTCGTGGCAGGGATTTCTATGGCTACACCTTC.